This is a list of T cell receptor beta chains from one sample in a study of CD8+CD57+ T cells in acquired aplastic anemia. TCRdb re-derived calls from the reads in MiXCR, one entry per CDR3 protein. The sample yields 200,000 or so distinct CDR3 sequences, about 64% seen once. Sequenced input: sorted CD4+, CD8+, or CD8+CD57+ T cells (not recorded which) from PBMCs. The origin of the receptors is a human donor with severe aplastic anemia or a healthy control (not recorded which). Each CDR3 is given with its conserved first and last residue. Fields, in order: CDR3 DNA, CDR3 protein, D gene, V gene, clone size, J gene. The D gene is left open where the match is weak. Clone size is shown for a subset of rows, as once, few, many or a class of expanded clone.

TGTGCCAGCAGCCAAAGACTAGCTGCTTACAATGAGCAGTTCTTC	CASSQRLAAYNEQFF	TRBD2	TRBV7-3	NA	TRBJ2-1
TGTGCCAGCAGCGTAGGGCAGGGGGCTGAAAAACTGTTTTTT	CASSVGQGAEKLFF	TRBD1	TRBV9	NA	TRBJ1-4
TGTGCCAGCAGTGCAACGGGGTTCGGAAACACTGAAGCTTTCTTT	CASSATGFGNTEAFF	NA	TRBV9	many	TRBJ1-1
TGTGCCAGCCCCGGGACAGGGGGGTTCGGCTATACCTTC	CASPGTGGFGYTF	TRBD1	TRBV5-8	NA	TRBJ1-2
TGTGCCAGCAGCTATAAGGGAATTCCCTACGAGCAGTACTTC	CASSYKGIPYEQYF	NA	TRBV7-9	NA	TRBJ2-7
TGCAGTGCTACACGAGACAGGGCGTACGAGCAGTACTTC	CSATRDRAYEQYF	TRBD1	TRBV20-1	NA	TRBJ2-7
TGTGCCAGCAGCGCCCCCCGGGACCCCCAGGCCCAGTACTTC	CASSAPRDPQAQYF	NA	TRBV9	once	TRBJ2-5
TGCAGTGCTAGCGGCAACATGAACACTGAAGCTTTCTTT	CSASGNMNTEAFF	NA	TRBV20-1	few	TRBJ1-1
TGTGCCAGCAGCTTGGCTCCCCACTACGAGCAGTACTTC	CASSLAPHYEQYF	NA	TRBV7-3	few	TRBJ2-7
TGTGCCAGCAGAGACCCTCTGGACGGGTTTGGAGACACTGAAGCTTTCTTT	CASRDPLDGFGDTEAFF	NA	TRBV6-5	few	TRBJ1-1
TGTGCCAGCAGTGAAATTAGGTGGGAGGGCGTCGATGAGCAGTTCTTC	CASSEIRWEGVDEQFF	TRBD2	TRBV2	NA	TRBJ2-1
TGTGCCAGCAGTAAACTATTAGACAGGTTAGGTTCACCCCTCCACTTT	CASSKLLDRLGSPLHF	NA	TRBV2	NA	TRBJ1-6
TGTGCCAGCAGGCAAGCAGGGACCCAAGAGACCCAGTACTTC	CASRQAGTQETQYF	NA	TRBV28	NA	TRBJ2-5
TGCAGTGCTAGAAATGGGGGAGGGCAGACATACTACGAGCAGTACTTC	CSARNGGGQTYYEQYF	TRBD2	TRBV20-1	few	TRBJ2-7
TGTGCCAGCAGTGAAGAGGGCAGCCACACAGATACGCAGTATTTT	CASSEEGSHTDTQYF	NA	TRBV2	few	TRBJ2-3
TGTGCCAGCAGCGTACGATCCAGCGGGGGGGCGGTAGATACGCAGTATTTT	CASSVRSSGGAVDTQYF	TRBD2	TRBV9	many	TRBJ2-3
TGTGCCAGCAGTTTAAGCGCGGCGAATACGCAGTATTTT	CASSLSAANTQYF	NA	TRBV7-9	NA	TRBJ2-3
TGTGCCAGTCTCCCATCGGGACAGGGCGTTGGACAGCCCCAGCATTTT	CASLPSGQGVGQPQHF	TRBD1	TRBV19	many	TRBJ1-5
TGTGCCAGCAGCTGGGACAGGGGGCAATACGAGCAGTACTTC	CASSWDRGQYEQYF	TRBD1	TRBV5-6	few	TRBJ2-7
TGTGCCAGCAGTGCCGGCGGGCGTGAAAAACTGTTTTTT	CASSAGGREKLFF	NA	TRBV6-2/TRBV6-3	few	TRBJ1-4
TGCAGCCTTCCGGGCCAACCTGGTGGGAACACCGGGGAGCTGTTTTTT	CSLPGQPGGNTGELFF	NA	TRBV29-1	NA	TRBJ2-2
TGCAGTGCTAGAGATCCTGGGGTCACAGATACGCAGTATTTT	CSARDPGVTDTQYF	NA	TRBV20-1	NA	TRBJ2-3
TGTGCCAGCAGTGAATCTGGGACAGGGACTGGAAACACCATATATTTT	CASSESGTGTGNTIYF	TRBD1	TRBV25-1	many	TRBJ1-3
TGCAGTGCTGCCCAGGGAGGAGGGTTTAAGTATGAAAAACTGTTTTTT	CSAAQGGGFKYEKLFF	NA	TRBV20-1	NA	TRBJ1-4
TGTGCCAGCAGCTTTAGCGGGGGGACCCACACAGATACGCAGTATTTT	CASSFSGGTHTDTQYF	TRBD2	TRBV7-9	NA	TRBJ2-3
TGTGCCAGCAGTGCTAGAGAACAGTCCTACGAGCAGTACTTC	CASSAREQSYEQYF	NA	TRBV25-1	NA	TRBJ2-7
TGTGCCAGCCAAGGGGATCCTAGCACAGATACGCAGTATTTT	CASQGDPSTDTQYF	NA	TRBV6-1	many	TRBJ2-3
TGTGCCAGCAGTTCTACAGGGTTCGCCCTCCACTTT	CASSSTGFALHF	NA	TRBV27	many	TRBJ1-6
TGCGCCAGCAGCCTCGGACAGGGCTTTGAAAAACTGTTTTTT	CASSLGQGFEKLFF	TRBD1	TRBV10-2	NA	TRBJ1-4
TGTGCCAGCAGTCCCCTGTTTACTTCGGGTCAGCCCCAGCATTTT	CASSPLFTSGQPQHF	NA	TRBV27	NA	TRBJ1-5
TGTGCCAGCAGCTTCGGATACGGGGGCGGGGAGACCCAGTACTTC	CASSFGYGGGETQYF	NA	TRBV7-8	NA	TRBJ2-5
TGTGCCACCAGTGATCCACCGATGAGTCAGCCCCAGCATTTT	CATSDPPMSQPQHF	NA	TRBV24-1	NA	TRBJ1-5
TGTGCCACCAGCACGCCCGGACAGACCTCCTACGAGCAGTACTTC	CATSTPGQTSYEQYF	NA	TRBV15	NA	TRBJ2-7
TGTGCCAGCAGTCCGAGGACCGACTATGGCTACACCTTC	CASSPRTDYGYTF	NA	TRBV12-3/TRBV12-4	NA	TRBJ1-2
TGCGCCAGCAGCCCGGGGACAGACAATGAGCAGTTCTTC	CASSPGTDNEQFF	TRBD1	TRBV5-1	once	TRBJ2-1
TGTGCCAGCAGCTCCCGATCCAGGAACACTGAAGCTTTCTTT	CASSSRSRNTEAFF	NA	TRBV7-2	NA	TRBJ1-1